This T cell receptor (beta chain) emerged from a study of cytomegalovirus exposure and HLA in healthy donors (TCRdb year 2017). Notes on the research overall: In an earlier analysis of roughly 500 of the donors, around 300 Gb of sequence data and 90 million to 130 million unique TCR beta sequences from roughly 190 million T cells were reported. An early release covering 550 to 700 HLA-typed donors comprised about 300 gigabases of sequencing data and about 90 million unique TCR sequences. Of the approximately 370 genotyped donors, 65% to 90% were placed in the genetic ancestry cluster associated with self-reported Caucasian donors. The aim of the study was to test whether cataloging public T cell receptors could identify signatures of past pathogen exposure. The T cell repertoires of several hundred subjects were profiled by immunosequencing and related to cytomegalovirus serostatus. Besides the first cohort of about 730 subjects, a separate validation cohort made up of some 110 different subjects was used. High-throughput TCR immunosequencing, statistical association of individual TCRs with disease status, and machine learning were combined to predict cytomegalovirus infection status. A later analysis re-analyzed previously published TCR beta repertoires from 660 or so donors and added high-resolution HLA genotyping to study TCR occurrence patterns. The later analysis used no new phenotypic data to find candidate immune exposures, relying instead on TCR beta sequences and their occurrence across donors. To decide whether each TCR beta V gene segment behaved as functional or pseudogenic, an earlier analysis of some 580 of the donors relied on high-throughput TCR beta sequencing. Donor age, sex, ethnicity and CMV serostatus were compiled together with the repertoire data. A later genetic analysis took genome-wide SNP genotypes for about three fifths of the roughly 670 donors and used that subset as a discovery cohort. Every discovery cohort repertoire had been produced on one sequencing platform. Class I and class II HLA loci were covered by the typing at four-digit resolution. The number of typed donors differed by locus: about 620-640 for A, B, C, DRB1 and DQB1; about 520 for DQA1; 606 for DPA1; and 400 to 480 for DPB1. Because of strong linkage in the cohort, four to six DR-DQ haplotypes were treated as single units for association and clustering. Among roughly 370 genotyped donors of the cohort, an average of about 240,000 unique TCR beta nucleotide sequences were sequenced per donor, around 20% of them non-productive.

The CDR3 covers 13 residues, taking in both the cysteine and the phenylalanine. Only the CDR3 DNA is retained, 39 bases long and in frame from the first base. Relative to germline, V is 2 bases shorter and J is 1 base shorter, with 8 bases between their ends. CDR1 and CDR2 (SQVTM, ANQGSEA) derive from the germline V gene. The library was made by the immunoSEQ multiplex PCR assay. For the multiplex PCR, a mixture combining 60 forward primers for TCR Vbeta segments and 13 reverse primers for TCR Jbeta segments was used. A multiplex PCR assay on genomic DNA amplified the CDR3 region of rearranged TCR beta genes. The Illumina HiSeq System was used to sequence the amplified TCR beta libraries as 87-base-pair reads. On the authors' methods: In a later analysis, tens of millions of unique TCR beta chains were counted across the approximately 670 repertoires, and around 10 million of these chains were shared by at least two donors. A nearest-neighbor algorithm error-corrected the raw reads and collapsed the reads into unique sequences, merging closely related sequences to remove PCR and sequencing errors. Alignment of CDR3 sequences to IMGT reference sequences was used to assign V, D and J gene segments. For a sequence to be retained, a match of at least six nucleotides was required to both a V gene segment and a J gene segment. Rearrangements were classified as productive when the CDR3 lacked stop codons and remained in frame with V and J, and all other rearrangements were classified as non-productive. Following IMGT convention, CDR3 was defined as the stretch from the second conserved V-encoded cysteine up to the conserved J-encoded phenylalanine. The earlier analysis of approximately 590 of the donors excluded any sequence lacking an unambiguous match to a single V gene segment. An earlier analysis of 587 of the donors called V segments functional above 56.7% productive rearrangements and segregating when the between-donor standard deviation exceeded 5%. A statistical classification framework was built to diagnose cytomegalovirus status from the catalog of TCR beta chain sequences. In a later analysis, TCR nucleotide sequences were compared against IMGT/GENE-DB human TR gene sequences so that V and J genes could be assigned. Using the TCRdist pipeline, a later analysis assigned CDR3 sequences along with most-parsimonious VDJ recombination scenarios. A later analysis defined each TCR beta chain by its CDR3 amino acid sequence plus V-gene family, and excluded reads lacking a unique V-gene family. In a later analysis, around 600 highly shared, low-generation-probability nucleotide sequences were removed to address suspected cross-contamination and a sequencing artifact. For each public chain, a later analysis derived a clonal expansion index from normalized ranks of inferred template counts within each repertoire. Generation probabilities in a later analysis came from a VDJ recombination model fitted to out-of-frame rearrangements, and those results were checked against IGoR. Hypergeometric tests were used in a later analysis to score TCR-TCR, TCR-HLA and TCR-CMV co-occurrence, with a repertoire-size bias correction applied to the TCR pairs. False discovery rates were estimated in a later analysis by permuting HLA or CMV assignments 20 times. In a later analysis, co-occurring TCRs were grouped using DBSCAN, and TCRdist sequence similarity was added for clustering within HLA-allele-positive subsets. Repertoires with fewer than 30,000 or more than 120,000 public chains were left out of co-occurrence clustering, as were roughly five repertoires with anomalous nucleotide sharing. The immuneACCESS repertoire file appears here via TCRdb, limited to in-frame rearrangements. These files lack a portion of the clones; in checked studies, under half of the deficit traces to unresolved V genes, and the cause of the others is not known. V, J and clone size reflect that table, while D and trimming were determined from the DNA. The sample records 150,000 to 200,000 clones, roughly 84% of which are singletons. Clones ranked in the top ten supply more than 2% of the sample.

As regards this clone: The specificity of this receptor is unknown. Base qualities are not provided; no much larger clone lies one nucleotide away.

The cohort was made up of several hundred healthy bone marrow donors. Cohort members were all nominally healthy when sampled, although unrecorded immune exposures were likely present. The donor was CMV seropositive and belonged to the group of 250 to 300 seropositive cohort members. A peripheral blood sample was provided by each donor, and peripheral blood mononuclear cells were used for TCR beta sequencing. Genomic DNA extraction from the blood cell samples was performed with the Qiagen DNeasy Blood Extraction Kit. Study-wide findings and limitations: Most TCR sequences were observed very rarely across donors, whereas some public TCRs were present in many individuals. Strong co-occurrence of HLA alleles, especially DR and DQ, made assigning TCR associations to individual alleles difficult. A later analysis reported that several top co-occurrence clusters appeared linked to parvovirus B19, influenza, CMV and Epstein-Barr virus. In vitro tests confirmed that three of the cytomegalovirus-associated TCR beta chains recognize cytomegalovirus antigens. The study gave a list of some 150 TCR beta chains associated with cytomegalovirus. A cluster of highly shared sequence variants was judged likely to be a technical artifact of the sequencing pipeline. CMV serostatus was the only immune exposure information available for the cohort. Cytomegalovirus status was reported to be diagnosed by the classifier with high specificity and sensitivity in both the original and validation cohorts. Some IMGT-functional V segments, including TRBV6-2 and TRBV6-3, could not be told apart with the 87-base-pair reads, so those segments were excluded. A further reported finding was that TCR beta sequences accurately predicted the HLA-A and HLA-B alleles for most subjects in the first cohort. In a later analysis, TCR association rates were found to vary across HLA loci, with the most associated TCRs seen for DRB1 alleles and the fewest for HLA-C alleles. In a later analysis, some 18,000 TCR beta sequences were associated with specific HLA alleles at a false discovery rate of 0.05. According to a later genetic analysis, donors in an Asian-associated ancestry cluster had fewer N-insertions in productive TCRs than the approximately 710-donor mean. The authors suggested that the approach could potentially be extended to other disease states and immunological phenotypes. In a later analysis, most CMV-associated TCR beta chains were found to appear HLA-restricted, with HLA associations seemingly driven largely by CMV exposure. Because some donors lacked HLA typing at each locus, the association tests relied only on the typed subset. In a later analysis, HLA-associated TCR beta chains were found to be more clonally expanded and to have lower generation probabilities than equally common non-associated chains. In an earlier analysis of some 540 of the donors, most TCR beta V segments appeared in productive rearrangements about 87% or about 30% of the time, broadly matching IMGT annotations. An association between a missense DCLRE1C variant and V-gene and J-gene trimming of TCR beta chains was found in a later genetic analysis and replicated in an independent cohort. Because counts were too low, about 15 rarely observed V segments, including chromosome 9 orphons, were left out of the earlier analysis of about 500 of the donors. Roughly uniform sequencing depth across donors was assumed in presence/absence analyses, although this assumption may not hold. Linkage disequilibrium might explain the correlated functional status among segregating V segments, but an unknown experimental factor could not be excluded. Only TCR beta chains were sequenced in this cohort, and the absence of alpha or paired-chain data limited detectable features.

The chain links TRBV29-1 with TRBJ1-1, with no confidently assigned D gene. Sequenced: PBMCs. The clonotype comes from a young man in good health and CMV-seropositive. This receptor has the CDR3 CSVEQAKNTEAFF. At the DNA level, the sequence is TGCAGCGTTGAACAGGCCAAGAACACTGAAGCTTTCTTT.